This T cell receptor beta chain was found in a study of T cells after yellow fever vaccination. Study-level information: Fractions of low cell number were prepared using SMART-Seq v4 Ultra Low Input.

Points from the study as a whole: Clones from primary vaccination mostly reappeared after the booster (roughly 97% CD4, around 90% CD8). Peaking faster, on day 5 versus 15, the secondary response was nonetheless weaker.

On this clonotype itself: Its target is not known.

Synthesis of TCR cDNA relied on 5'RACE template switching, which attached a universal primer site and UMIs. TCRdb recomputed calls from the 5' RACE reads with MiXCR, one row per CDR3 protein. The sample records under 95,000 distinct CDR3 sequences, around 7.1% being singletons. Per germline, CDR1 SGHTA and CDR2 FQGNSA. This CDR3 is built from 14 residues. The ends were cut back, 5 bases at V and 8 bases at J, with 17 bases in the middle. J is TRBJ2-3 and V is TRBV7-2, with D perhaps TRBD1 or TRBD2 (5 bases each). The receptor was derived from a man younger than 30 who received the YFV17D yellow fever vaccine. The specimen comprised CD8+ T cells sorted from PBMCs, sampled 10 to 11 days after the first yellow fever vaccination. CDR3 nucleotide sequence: TGTGCCAGCAGCCCCGGGGCGGGCACGCGTACGCAGTATTTT. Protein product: CASSPGAGTRTQYF.